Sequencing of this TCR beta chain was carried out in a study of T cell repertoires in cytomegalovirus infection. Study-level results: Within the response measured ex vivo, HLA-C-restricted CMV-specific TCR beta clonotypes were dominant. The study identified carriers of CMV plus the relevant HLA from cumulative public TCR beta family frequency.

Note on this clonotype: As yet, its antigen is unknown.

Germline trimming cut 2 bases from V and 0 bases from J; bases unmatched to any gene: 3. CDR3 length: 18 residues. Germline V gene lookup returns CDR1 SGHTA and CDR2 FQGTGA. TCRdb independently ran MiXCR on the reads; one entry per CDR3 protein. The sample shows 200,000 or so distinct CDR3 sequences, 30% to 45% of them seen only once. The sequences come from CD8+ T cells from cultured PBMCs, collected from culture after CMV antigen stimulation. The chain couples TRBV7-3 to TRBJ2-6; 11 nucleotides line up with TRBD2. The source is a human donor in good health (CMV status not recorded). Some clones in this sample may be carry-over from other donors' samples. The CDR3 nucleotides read TGTGCCAGCAGCTTAGTAGCGGGGGGGTACTCTGGGGCCAACGTCCTGACTTTC. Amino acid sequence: CASSLVAGGYSGANVLTF.